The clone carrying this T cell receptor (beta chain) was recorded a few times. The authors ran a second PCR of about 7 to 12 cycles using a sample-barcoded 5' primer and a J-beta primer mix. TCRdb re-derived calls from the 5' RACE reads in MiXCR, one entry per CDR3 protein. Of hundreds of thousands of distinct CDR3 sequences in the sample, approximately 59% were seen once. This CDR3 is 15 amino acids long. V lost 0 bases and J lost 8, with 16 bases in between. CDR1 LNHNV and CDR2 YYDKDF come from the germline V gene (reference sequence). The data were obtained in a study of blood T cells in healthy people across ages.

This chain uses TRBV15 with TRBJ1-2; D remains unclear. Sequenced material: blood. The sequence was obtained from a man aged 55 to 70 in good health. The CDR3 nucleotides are TGTGCCACCAGCAGAGACCTTTCTTTCCCTCGGGGCTACACCTTC. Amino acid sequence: CATSRDLSFPRGYTF.